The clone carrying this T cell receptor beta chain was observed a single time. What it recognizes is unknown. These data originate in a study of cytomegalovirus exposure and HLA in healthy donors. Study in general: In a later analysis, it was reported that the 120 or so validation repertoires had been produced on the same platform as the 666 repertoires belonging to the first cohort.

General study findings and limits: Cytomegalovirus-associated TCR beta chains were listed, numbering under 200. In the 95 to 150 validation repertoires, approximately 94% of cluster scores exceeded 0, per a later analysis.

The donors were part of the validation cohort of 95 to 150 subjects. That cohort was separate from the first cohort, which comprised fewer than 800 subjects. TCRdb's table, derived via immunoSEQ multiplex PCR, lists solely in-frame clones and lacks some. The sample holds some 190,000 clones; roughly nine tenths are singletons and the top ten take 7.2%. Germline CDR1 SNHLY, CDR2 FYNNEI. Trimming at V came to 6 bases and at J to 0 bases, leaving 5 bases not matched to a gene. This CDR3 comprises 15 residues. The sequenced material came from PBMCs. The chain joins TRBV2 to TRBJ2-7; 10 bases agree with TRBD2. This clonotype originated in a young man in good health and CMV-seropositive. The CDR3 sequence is CASRTTSGNSYEQYF. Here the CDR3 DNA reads TGTGCCAGCAGGACCACTAGCGGGAACTCCTACGAGCAGTACTTC.